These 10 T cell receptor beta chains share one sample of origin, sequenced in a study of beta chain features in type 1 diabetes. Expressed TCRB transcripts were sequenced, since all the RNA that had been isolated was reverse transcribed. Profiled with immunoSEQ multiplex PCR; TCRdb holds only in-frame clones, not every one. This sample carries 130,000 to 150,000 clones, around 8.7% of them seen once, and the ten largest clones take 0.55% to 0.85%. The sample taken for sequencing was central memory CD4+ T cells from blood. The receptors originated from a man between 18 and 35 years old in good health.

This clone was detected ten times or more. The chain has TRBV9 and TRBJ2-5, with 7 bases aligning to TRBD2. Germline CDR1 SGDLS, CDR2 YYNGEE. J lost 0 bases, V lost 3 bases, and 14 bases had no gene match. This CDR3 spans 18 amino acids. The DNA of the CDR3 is TGTGCCAGCAGCGCCCCCCCGGCTCAGCGGGGAAACCAAGAGACCCAGTACTTC. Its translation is CASSAPPAQRGNQETQYF.

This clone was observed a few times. The CDR3 DNA reads TGCGCCAGCAGCCAAGATGACGCGGGTGTCTATGGCTACACCTTC. Protein sequence: CASSQDDAGVYGYTF. The chain recombines TRBV4-1 with TRBJ1-2; no clear D. The CDR3 runs to 15 residues. Germline CDR1 reads MGHRA; CDR2 reads YSYEKL. With 0 bases removed from V and 4 bases from J, the gap between germline ends came to 12 bases.

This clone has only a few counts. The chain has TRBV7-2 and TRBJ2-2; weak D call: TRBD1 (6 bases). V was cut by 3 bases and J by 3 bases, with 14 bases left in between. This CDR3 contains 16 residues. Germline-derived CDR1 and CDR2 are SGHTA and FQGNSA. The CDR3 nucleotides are TGTGCCAGCAGCTTGATGGACAGAATCCACACCGGGGAGCTGTTTTTT. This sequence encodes CASSLMDRIHTGELFF.

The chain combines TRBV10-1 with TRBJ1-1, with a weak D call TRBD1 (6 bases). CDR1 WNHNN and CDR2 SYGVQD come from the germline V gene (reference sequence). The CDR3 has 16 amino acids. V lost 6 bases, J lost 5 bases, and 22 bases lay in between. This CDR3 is CASSGGGAGRRTEAFF. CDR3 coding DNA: TGCGCCAGCAGCGGAGGGGGGGCAGGCCGAAGGACTGAAGCTTTCTTT.

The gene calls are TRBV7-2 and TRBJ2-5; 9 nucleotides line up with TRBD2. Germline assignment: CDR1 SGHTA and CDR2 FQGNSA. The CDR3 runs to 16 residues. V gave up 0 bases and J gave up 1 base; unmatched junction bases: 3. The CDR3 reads CASSLALAGAQETQYF. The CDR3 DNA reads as TGTGCCAGCAGCTTAGCCTTAGCGGGGGCCCAAGAGACCCAGTACTTC.

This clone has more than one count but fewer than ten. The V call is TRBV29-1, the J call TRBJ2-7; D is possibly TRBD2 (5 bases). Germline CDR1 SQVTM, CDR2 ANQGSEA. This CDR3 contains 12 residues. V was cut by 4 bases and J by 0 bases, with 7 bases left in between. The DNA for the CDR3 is TGCAGCGTTGCTAGCACCTCCTACGAGCAGTACTTC. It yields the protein CSVASTSYEQYF.

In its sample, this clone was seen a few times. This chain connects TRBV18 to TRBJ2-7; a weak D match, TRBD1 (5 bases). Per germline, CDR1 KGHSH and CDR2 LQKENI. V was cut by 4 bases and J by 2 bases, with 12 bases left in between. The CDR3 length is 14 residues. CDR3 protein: CASSLTTTAYEQYF. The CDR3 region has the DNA TGTGCCAGCTCACTGACAACGACAGCCTACGAGCAGTACTTC.

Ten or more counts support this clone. The CDR3 sequence is CASSYSGTGIDEQFF. The CDR3 nucleotides are TGTGCCAGCAGTTACTCCGGGACAGGAATCGATGAGCAGTTCTTC. This chain links TRBV6-5 with TRBJ2-1; 8 bases fit TRBD1. This CDR3 contains 15 residues. Germline CDR1 and CDR2: MNHEY and SVGAGI. V lost 0 bases and J lost 8; bases outside the gene matches: 6.

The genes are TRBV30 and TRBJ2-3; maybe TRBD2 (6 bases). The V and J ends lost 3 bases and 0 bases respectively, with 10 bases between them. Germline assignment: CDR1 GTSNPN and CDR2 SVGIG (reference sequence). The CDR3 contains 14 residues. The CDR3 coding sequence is TGTGCCTGGAGCAAAAGCGGGAGCACAGATACGCAGTATTTT. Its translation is CAWSKSGSTDTQYF.

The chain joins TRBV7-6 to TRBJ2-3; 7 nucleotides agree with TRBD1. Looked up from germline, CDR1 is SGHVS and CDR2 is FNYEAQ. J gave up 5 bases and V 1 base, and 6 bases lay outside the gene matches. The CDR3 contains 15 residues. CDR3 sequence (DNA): TGTGCCAGCAGCTTAGAGTCAGGGGGAATAGATACGCAGTATTTT. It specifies CASSLESGGIDTQYF.